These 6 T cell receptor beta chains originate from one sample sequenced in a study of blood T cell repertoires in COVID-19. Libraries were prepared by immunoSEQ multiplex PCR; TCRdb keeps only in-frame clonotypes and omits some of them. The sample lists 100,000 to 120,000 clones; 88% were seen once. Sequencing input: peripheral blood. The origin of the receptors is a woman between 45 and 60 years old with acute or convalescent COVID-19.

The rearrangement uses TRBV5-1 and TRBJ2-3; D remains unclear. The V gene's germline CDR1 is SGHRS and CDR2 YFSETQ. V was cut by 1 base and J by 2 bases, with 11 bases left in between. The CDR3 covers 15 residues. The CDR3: CASSLSPRDTDTQYF. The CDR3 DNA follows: TGCGCCAGCAGCTTGTCGCCTAGAGACACAGATACGCAGTATTTT.

This CDR3 reads CASSLGTSSYNEQFF. DNA of the CDR3: TGCGCCAGCAGCTTGGGGACTTCCTCCTACAATGAGCAGTTCTTC. The chain combines TRBV5-1 with TRBJ2-1, with D perhaps TRBD2 (5 bases). The CDR3 runs to 15 residues. Germline CDR1 is SGHRS and CDR2 is YFSETQ. Trimming pared 0 bases from V and 0 bases from J, leaving 7 bases between. Combining the CDR3 with reference TRBV5-1 and TRBJ2-1 gives the whole variable domain KAGVTQTPRYLIKTRGQQVTLSCSPISGHRSVSWYQQTPGQGLQFLFEYFSETQRNKGNFPGRFSGRQFSNSRSEMNVSTLELGDSALYLCASSLGTSSYNEQFFGPGTRLTVL.

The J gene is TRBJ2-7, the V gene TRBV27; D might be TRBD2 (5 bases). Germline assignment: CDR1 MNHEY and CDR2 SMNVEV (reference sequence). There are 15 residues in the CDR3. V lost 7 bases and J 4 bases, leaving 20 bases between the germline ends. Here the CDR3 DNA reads TGTGCCAGCAAATTATCCCCCGGACTGCCTTACGAGCAGTACTTC. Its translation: CASKLSPGLPYEQYF.

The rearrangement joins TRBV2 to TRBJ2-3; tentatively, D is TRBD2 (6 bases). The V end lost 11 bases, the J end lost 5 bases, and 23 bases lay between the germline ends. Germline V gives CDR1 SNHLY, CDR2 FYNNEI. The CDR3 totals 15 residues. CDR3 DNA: TGTGCCTCAGCAAGTGGAGGGGATTATATAGATACGCAGTATTTT. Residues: CASASGGDYIDTQYF. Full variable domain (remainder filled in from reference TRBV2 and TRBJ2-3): EPEVTQTPSHQVTQMGQEVILRCVPISNHLYFYWYRQILGQKVEFLVSFYNNEISEKSEIFDDQFSVERPDGSNFTLKIRSTKLEDSAMYFCASASGGDYIDTQYFGPGTRLTVL.

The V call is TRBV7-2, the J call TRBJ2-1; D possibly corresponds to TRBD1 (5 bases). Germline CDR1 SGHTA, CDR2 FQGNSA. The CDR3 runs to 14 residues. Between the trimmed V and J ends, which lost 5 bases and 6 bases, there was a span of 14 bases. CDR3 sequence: CASSPLGASNEQFF. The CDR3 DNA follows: TGTGCCAGCAGCCCGCTAGGGGCCTCCAATGAGCAGTTCTTC.

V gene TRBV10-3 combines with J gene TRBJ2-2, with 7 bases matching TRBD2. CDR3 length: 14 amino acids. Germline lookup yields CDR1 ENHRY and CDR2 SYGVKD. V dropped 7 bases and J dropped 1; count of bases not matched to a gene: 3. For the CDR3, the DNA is TGTGCCATCACGCCTAGCGGGAACACCGGGGAGCTGTTTTTT. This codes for CAITPSGNTGELFF.